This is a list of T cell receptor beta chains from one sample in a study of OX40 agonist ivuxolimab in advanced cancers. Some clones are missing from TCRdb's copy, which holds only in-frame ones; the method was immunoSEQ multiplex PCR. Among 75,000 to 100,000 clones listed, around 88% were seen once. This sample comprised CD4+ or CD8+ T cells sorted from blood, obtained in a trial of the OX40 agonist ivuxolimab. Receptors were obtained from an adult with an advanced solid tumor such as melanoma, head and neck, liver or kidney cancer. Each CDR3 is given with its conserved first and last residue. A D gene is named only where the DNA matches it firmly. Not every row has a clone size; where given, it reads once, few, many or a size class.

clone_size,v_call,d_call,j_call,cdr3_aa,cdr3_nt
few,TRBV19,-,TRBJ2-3,CASSITRSTDTQYF,TGTGCCAGTAGTATAACGAGGTCCACAGATACGCAGTATTTT
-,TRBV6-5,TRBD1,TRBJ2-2,CASRSPGQGGGELFF,TGTGCCAGCAGGTCTCCGGGACAGGGCGGCGGGGAGCTGTTTTTT
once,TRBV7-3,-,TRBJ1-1,CASSPQGWGNTEAFF,TGTGCCAGCAGCCCGCAGGGTTGGGGGAACACTGAAGCTTTCTTT
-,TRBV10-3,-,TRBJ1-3,CAIGTVGNTIYF,TGTGCCATCGGGACGGTCGGAAACACCATATATTTT
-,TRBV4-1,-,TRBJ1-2,CASSHPTRGIHGYTF,TGCGCCAGCAGCCACCCAACGAGGGGCATACATGGCTACACCTTC
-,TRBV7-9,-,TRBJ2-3,CASSTEVRTDTQYF,TGTGCCAGCAGCACCGAGGTTAGGACAGATACGCAGTATTTT
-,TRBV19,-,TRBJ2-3,CASSGGAIADTQYF,TGTGCCAGTAGTGGGGGGGCCATTGCAGATACGCAGTATTTT
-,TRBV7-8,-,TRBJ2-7,CASSFVVGGLRYEQYF,TGTGCCAGCAGCTTTGTAGTGGGGGGGCTAAGATACGAGCAGTACTTC
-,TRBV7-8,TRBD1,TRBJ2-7,CASSLDTGTAGYEQYF,TGTGCCAGCAGCTTAGACACCGGGACAGCAGGCTACGAGCAGTACTTC
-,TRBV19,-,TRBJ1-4,CASKERATNEKLFF,TGTGCCAGTAAGGAGCGGGCAACTAATGAAAAACTGTTTTTT
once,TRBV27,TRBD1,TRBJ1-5,CATLTRWTGGGQPQHF,TGTGCCACCTTAACAAGATGGACAGGGGGCGGTCAGCCCCAGCATTTT
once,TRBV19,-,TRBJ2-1,CASSIRSGGQFF,TGTGCCAGTAGTATTAGAAGTGGCGGGCAGTTCTTC
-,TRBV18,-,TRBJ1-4,CASSPGVGDEKLFF,TGTGCCAGCTCACCAGGGGTCGGGGATGAAAAACTGTTTTTT
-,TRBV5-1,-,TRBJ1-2,CASGTPVGYTF,TGCGCCAGCGGGACGCCCGTGGGCTACACCTTC
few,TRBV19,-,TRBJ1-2,CAGRGRNNYGYTF,TGTGCCGGCCGGGGACGGAATAACTATGGCTACACCTTC
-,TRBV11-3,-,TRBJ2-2,CASSFTDRELFF,TGTGCCAGCAGCTTTACTGACAGGGAGCTGTTTTTT
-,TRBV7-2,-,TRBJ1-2,CASTPGTRAQGYTF,TGTGCCAGCACCCCCGGGACCCGAGCCCAGGGCTACACCTTC
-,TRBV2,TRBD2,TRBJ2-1,CASSEGTSGGSSFYNEQFF,TGTGCCAGCAGTGAAGGGACTAGTGGGGGGTCATCCTTTTACAATGAGCAGTTCTTC
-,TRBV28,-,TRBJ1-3,CASSRVLRIIGNTIYF,TGTGCCAGCAGTCGAGTTCTAAGGATTATAGGAAACACCATATATTTT
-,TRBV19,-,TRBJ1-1,CASSPRTDQAFF,TGTGCCAGTAGTCCTCGGACGGACCAAGCTTTCTTT
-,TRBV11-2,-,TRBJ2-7,CASSPRVGAKNEQYF,TGTGCCAGCAGCCCTCGAGTGGGGGCTAAAAACGAGCAGTACTTC
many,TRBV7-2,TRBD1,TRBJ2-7,CASGPGQGSGQYF,TGTGCCAGCGGCCCCGGACAGGGGTCGGGGCAGTACTTC
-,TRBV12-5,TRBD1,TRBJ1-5,CASGLDRGWQPQHF,TGTGCTAGTGGTTTGGACAGGGGCTGGCAGCCCCAGCATTTT
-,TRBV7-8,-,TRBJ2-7,CASSLANFYEQYF,TGTGCCAGCAGCTTAGCGAACTTCTACGAGCAGTACTTC
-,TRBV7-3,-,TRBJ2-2,CASSFDLGGELFF,TGTGCCAGCAGCTTCGACCTGGGCGGGGAGCTGTTTTTT
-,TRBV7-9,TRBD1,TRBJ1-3,CASRGTAGGNTIYF,TGTGCCAGCAGAGGGACAGCAGGCGGGAACACCATATATTTT
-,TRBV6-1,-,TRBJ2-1,CASGSGVDNEQFF,TGTGCCAGCGGTAGTGGGGTCGACAATGAGCAGTTCTTC
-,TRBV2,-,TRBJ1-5,CASSEEGVNQPQHF,TGTGCCAGCAGTGAAGAGGGGGTGAATCAGCCCCAGCATTTT
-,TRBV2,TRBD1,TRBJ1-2,CASSLNRDRLSANYGYTF,TGTGCCAGCAGTTTGAACCGGGACAGATTGTCGGCTAACTATGGCTACACCTTC
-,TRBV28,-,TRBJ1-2,CASRGGTVYGYTF,TGTGCCAGCAGGGGCGGGACCGTCTATGGCTACACCTTC
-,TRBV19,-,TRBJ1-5,CASRGRASSNQPQHF,TGTGCCAGTAGAGGAAGGGCTTCGAGCAATCAGCCCCAGCATTTT
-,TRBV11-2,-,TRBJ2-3,CASSRTGWGSRDTQYF,TGTGCCAGCAGCCGGACGGGGTGGGGGTCGAGGGATACGCAGTATTTT
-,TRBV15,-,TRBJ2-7,CATSREDRLTVYEQYF,TGTGCCACCAGCAGAGAGGACAGATTGACTGTCTACGAGCAGTACTTC
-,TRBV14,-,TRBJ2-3,CASSQAGYTQYF,TGTGCCAGCAGCCAAGCTGGGTATACGCAGTATTTT
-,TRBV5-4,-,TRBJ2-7,CASSPGVGVRYEQYF,TGTGCCAGCAGCCCTGGAGTGGGGGTTCGGTACGAGCAGTACTTC
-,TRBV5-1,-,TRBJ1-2,CASSLDLGDYGYTF,TGCGCCAGCAGCTTGGACTTGGGCGACTATGGCTACACCTTC
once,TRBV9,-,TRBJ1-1,CASSVDSGAGGTEAFF,TGTGCCAGCAGCGTAGATTCGGGGGCCGGGGGGACTGAAGCTTTCTTT
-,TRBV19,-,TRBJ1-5,CASSGSNQPQHF,TGTGCCAGTTCCGGGAGCAATCAGCCCCAGCATTTT
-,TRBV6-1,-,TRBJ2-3,CASSEVGWGGGDTQYF,TGTGCCAGCAGTGAAGTTGGGTGGGGGGGCGGAGATACGCAGTATTTT
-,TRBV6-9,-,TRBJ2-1,CASSAMDEQFF,TGTGCCAGCAGTGCAATGGATGAGCAGTTCTTC
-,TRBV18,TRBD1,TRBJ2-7,CASSLVVQGTSLGYEQYF,TGTGCCAGCTCACTCGTAGTACAGGGGACGTCCCTCGGGTACGAGCAGTACTTC
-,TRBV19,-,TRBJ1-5,CASSIGEIQHF,TGTGCCAGTAGTATCGGGGAGATCCAGCATTTT
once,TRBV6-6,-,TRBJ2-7,CASGGERDSYEQYF,TGTGCCAGCGGAGGGGAAAGGGACTCCTACGAGCAGTACTTC
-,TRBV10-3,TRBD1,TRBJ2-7,CAITNYRGYEQYF,TGTGCCATCACAAACTACAGGGGCTACGAGCAGTACTTC
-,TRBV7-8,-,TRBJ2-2,CASSFLQGGTGELFF,TGTGCCAGCAGCTTCCTTCAAGGAGGAACCGGGGAGCTGTTTTTT
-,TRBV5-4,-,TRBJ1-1,CASSSPERGNTEAFF,TGTGCCAGCAGCTCCCCTGAGAGAGGGAACACTGAAGCTTTCTTT
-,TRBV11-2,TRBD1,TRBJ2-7,CASSPRRDRRYEQYF,TGTGCCAGCAGCCCAAGACGGGACAGGCGTTACGAGCAGTACTTC
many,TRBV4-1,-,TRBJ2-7,CASSQEVISIYEQYF,TGCGCCAGCAGCCAAGAGGTCATCTCGATCTACGAGCAGTACTTC
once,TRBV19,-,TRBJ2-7,CASSNRPYEQYF,TGTGCCAGTAGTAATCGACCCTACGAGCAGTACTTC